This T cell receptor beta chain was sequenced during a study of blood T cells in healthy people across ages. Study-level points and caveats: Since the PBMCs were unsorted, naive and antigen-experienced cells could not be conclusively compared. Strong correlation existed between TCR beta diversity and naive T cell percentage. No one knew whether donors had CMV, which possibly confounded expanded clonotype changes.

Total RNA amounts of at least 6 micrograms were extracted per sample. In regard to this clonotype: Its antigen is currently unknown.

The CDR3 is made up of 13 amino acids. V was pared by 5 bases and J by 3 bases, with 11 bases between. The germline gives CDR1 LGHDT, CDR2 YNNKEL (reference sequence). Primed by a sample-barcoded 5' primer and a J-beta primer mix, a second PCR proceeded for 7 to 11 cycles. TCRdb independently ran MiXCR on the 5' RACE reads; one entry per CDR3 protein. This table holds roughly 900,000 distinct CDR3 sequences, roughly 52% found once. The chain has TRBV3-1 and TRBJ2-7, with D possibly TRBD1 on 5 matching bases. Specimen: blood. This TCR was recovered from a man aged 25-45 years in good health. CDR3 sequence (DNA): TGTGCCAGCAGCTCGTTTAGGGGCTACGAGCAGTACTTC. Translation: CASSSFRGYEQYF.